The 29 T cell receptor beta chains reported below all come from one sample, sequenced in a study of shared clonotypes between healthy human individuals. CD45RO-negative, CCR7-positively selected cells formed the naive CD8 fraction, excluding terminally differentiated effector memory CD45RA+ cells. Some clones are missing from TCRdb's copy, which holds only in-frame ones; the method was immunoSEQ multiplex PCR. The sample includes about 2.1 million clones, about 94% of them seen just once. The material sequenced was naive CD8+ T cells from PBMCs. The receptors here all came from a man in his late teens or twenties in good health. Some clones in this sample may be carry-over from other donors' samples.

V is TRBV6-1 and J is TRBJ1-2; D call uncertain. V lost 5 bases and J 6 bases, leaving 13 bases between the germline ends. CDR1 is MNHNS and CDR2 is SASEGT in the germline V gene. CDR3 length: 13 residues. The CDR3 sequence is CASSLLEADGYTF. CDR3 nucleotide sequence: TGTGCCAGCAGTTTGTTGGAGGCTGATGGCTACACCTTC.

As regards this clone: Distinct nucleotide sequences in the sample also encode this CDR3. The chain carries TRBV9 and TRBJ1-5; D not resolved. In germline, CDR1 is SGDLS, CDR2 YYNGEE. The CDR3 has 14 residues. Trimming took off 0 bases at V and 2 bases at J, with 6 bases between the two ends. CDR3 amino acids: CASSVGAGNQPQHF. CDR3 in DNA: TGTGCCAGCAGCGTAGGGGCAGGCAATCAGCCCCAGCATTTT.

The V and J genes are TRBV6-4 and TRBJ2-7; possibly TRBD1 for D (7 bases). This CDR3 has 16 residues. The germline V gene has CDR1 MRHNA and CDR2 SNTAGT. V was pared by 2 bases and J by 1 base, with 15 bases between. The CDR3 loop is CASSDPCGTASYEQYF. The CDR3 DNA follows: TGTGCCAGCAGTGACCCGTGCGGGACAGCGTCCTACGAGCAGTACTTC.

The chain employs TRBV7-6 and TRBJ2-1, with TRBD2 identical over 10 bases. The junction had 10 bases not matched to a gene; V was cut back by 7 bases and J by 7 bases. Looked up from germline, CDR1 is SGHVS and CDR2 is FNYEAQ. The CDR3 totals 15 residues. This CDR3 reads CASTLLAGPGNEQFF. CDR3 DNA sequence: TGTGCCAGCACCCTACTAGCGGGGCCTGGGAATGAGCAGTTCTTC.

This clone appeared once. The chain couples TRBV7-9 to TRBJ1-2; TRBD1 matches 8 bases. The CDR3 extends over 15 amino acids. V was clipped by 11 bases and J by 2 bases; unmatched bases: 13. Germline CDR1 is SEHNR and CDR2 is FQNEAQ (reference sequence). The CDR3 nucleotides read TGTGCCTGTAGGCCAGGACAGGGCTCCAACTATGGCTACACCTTC. Its protein is CACRPGQGSNYGYTF.

The V gene is TRBV28, the J gene TRBJ1-5, with 7 nucleotides matching TRBD1. Germline CDR1 reads MDHEN; CDR2 reads SYDVKM. CDR3 size: 15 residues. V lost 3 bases, J lost 2 bases, and 4 bases stayed unmatched. DNA for the CDR3: TGTGCCAGCAGTTTTGCTGGACAGGGCAATCAGCCCCAGCATTTT. Residues: CASSFAGQGNQPQHF.

The V and J genes are TRBV18 and TRBJ2-3; 8 bases map to TRBD2. V was clipped by 5 bases and J by 4 bases; unmatched bases: 8. The CDR3 loop spans 15 amino acids. Germline values: CDR1 KGHSH, CDR2 LQKENI. CDR3 DNA sequence: TGTGCCAGCTCATCCAGCGGGAGTGGCTCAGATACGCAGTATTTT. The encoded protein is CASSSSGSGSDTQYF.

The genes are TRBV5-4 and TRBJ2-7, with 8 bases matching TRBD1. Germline CDR1 reads SGHNT; CDR2 reads YYREEE (reference sequence). Trimming at V came to 4 bases and at J to 6 bases, leaving 12 bases not matched to a gene. The CDR3 covers 15 residues. The CDR3 DNA follows: TGTGCCAGCAGCACCGGGGACAGGCTTTGGGGCGAGCAGTACTTC. Protein: CASSTGDRLWGEQYF. Based on the CDR3 plus reference TRBV5-4 and TRBJ2-7, the full variable domain is ETGVTQSPTHLIKTRGQQVTLRCSSQSGHNTVSWYQQALGQGPQFIFQYYREEENGRGNFPPRFSGLQFPNYSSELNVNALELDDSALYLCASSTGDRLWGEQYFGPGTRLTVT.

The V gene is TRBV4-2, the J gene TRBJ1-1; D uncertain. V was pared by 3 bases and J by 2 bases, with 13 bases between. Germline values: CDR1 LGHNA, CDR2 YNFKEQ. The CDR3 loop spans 15 amino acids. CDR3 sequence: CASSHPGEGNTEAFF. The CDR3 DNA reads as TGTGCCAGCAGCCACCCTGGGGAGGGAAACACTGAAGCTTTCTTT.

CDR3 bases: TGTGCCAGAAGCTCCCGTGAAGCGGGAGGGCCAGATACGCAGTATTTT. Protein: CARSSREAGGPDTQYF. This chain uses TRBV5-3 with TRBJ2-3, with 10 bases fitting TRBD2. TRBV5-3 falls under the ORF class, with uncertain function. The CDR3 runs to 16 residues. J was trimmed by 4 bases and V by 3 bases; bases with no gene match: 8.

The chain recombines TRBV28 with TRBJ2-7; 7 bases map to TRBD1. The CDR3 runs to 14 residues. The germline V gene has CDR1 MDHEN and CDR2 SYDVKM. The V segment lost 4 bases and the J segment 2 bases; nucleotides outside the gene matches: 5. This chain's CDR3 is CASSYTGTAYEQYF. The CDR3 DNA follows: TGTGCCAGCAGTTACACCGGGACAGCCTACGAGCAGTACTTC.

A remark on this clone: The same CDR3 also results from other DNA sequences found in this sample. The chain employs TRBV9 and TRBJ2-1; no clear D gene. Germline V CDR1 and CDR2: SGDLS, YYNGEE. The germline V and J ends were trimmed by 0 bases and 4 bases, with 2 bases remaining between them. The CDR3 has 12 amino acids. The chain's CDR3 is CASSVDYNEQFF. The CDR3 DNA reads TGTGCCAGCAGCGTAGATTACAATGAGCAGTTCTTC.

V gene TRBV9 combines with J gene TRBJ2-1, with TRBD1 matching 9 bases. With V trimmed by 6 bases and J by 7 bases, 8 bases remained unmatched. Germline V gene lookup returns CDR1 SGDLS and CDR2 YYNGEE. This CDR3 comprises 14 residues. The CDR3 sequence is CASTRTGAGNEQFF. As DNA, the CDR3 is TGTGCCAGCACCCGGACAGGGGCAGGGAATGAGCAGTTCTTC.

V usage is TRBV19 and J usage is TRBJ1-5, with 8 bases aligning to TRBD1. The CDR3 spans 15 residues. Germline assignment: CDR1 LNHDA and CDR2 SQIVND (reference sequence). V was pared by 3 bases and J by 2 bases, with 3 bases of the junction left unmatched. The CDR3 loop reads CASSMATGGNQPQHF. The CDR3, as DNA: TGTGCCAGTAGTATGGCGACAGGGGGCAATCAGCCCCAGCATTTT.

The rearrangement uses TRBV10-3 and TRBJ2-2; D gene uncertain. The CDR3 totals 12 residues. V lost 8 bases to trimming and J lost 5 bases, with 9 bases between them. The germline V gene has CDR1 ENHRY and CDR2 SYGVKD. CDR3 nucleotide sequence: TGTGCCATCCGGGCGGCGACCGGGGAGCTGTTTTTT. This encodes CAIRAATGELFF.

The V and J genes are TRBV4-3 and TRBJ2-1; 8 positions match TRBD2. The CDR3 length is 17 residues. Germline CDR1 LGHNA, CDR2 YSLEER. The trim removed 0 bases at V and 2 bases at J, leaving 6 bases unmatched. The CDR3 coding sequence is TGCGCCAGCAGCCAAGATTACGGGAGGGCGCCCTACAATGAGCAGTTCTTC. Its translation: CASSQDYGRAPYNEQFF.

The CDR3 DNA is TGTGCCACCGCGGGGGTCGGCTACACCTTC. Encoded protein: CATAGVGYTF. J is TRBJ1-2 and V is TRBV25-1; maybe TRBD1 (5 bases). The V and J ends lost 10 bases and 8 bases respectively, with 11 bases between them. The CDR3 has 10 amino acids. Germline V gene data show CDR1 as MGHDK and CDR2 as SYGVNS.

The chain combines TRBV7-6 with TRBJ1-3; 7 bases match TRBD1. Trimming cost V 3 bases and J 0 bases; bases outside gene matches: 8. The CDR3 is 17 residues long. Germline V gives CDR1 SGHVS, CDR2 FNYEAQ. This chain's CDR3 is CASSFRDSSHSGNTIYF. The CDR3 nucleotides are TGTGCCAGCAGCTTTAGGGACAGCAGCCACTCTGGAAACACCATATATTTT.

V is TRBV27 and J is TRBJ2-5; TRBD2 matches at 7 bases. V lost 4 bases, J lost 0 bases, and 11 bases stayed unmatched. The CDR3 is 17 amino acids. Per germline, CDR1 MNHEY and CDR2 SMNVEV (reference sequence). The DNA for the CDR3 is TGTGCCAGCAGTTCGGCATCTAGCGGCCAGTACCAAGAGACCCAGTACTTC. Encoded protein: CASSSASSGQYQETQYF.

The chain employs TRBV11-3 and TRBJ2-1, with TRBD2 identical over 12 bases. Germline CDR1 is SGHNT and CDR2 is YENEEA. The ends lost 5 bases at V and 4 bases at J; junction bases unmatched: 6. This CDR3 is built from 16 residues. CDR3 residues: CASSPTGLAGYNEQFF. DNA for the CDR3: TGTGCCAGCAGCCCCACGGGACTAGCGGGTTACAATGAGCAGTTCTTC.

This clone has a single count. The chain has TRBV29-1 and TRBJ2-1; tentatively, D is TRBD1 or TRBD2 (6 bases each). V lost 7 bases to trimming and J lost 2 bases, with 12 bases between them. From germline, CDR1 is SQVTM and CDR2 ANQGSEA. This CDR3 is built from 13 residues. CDR3 loop: CSGKEGAYNEQFF. The CDR3, as DNA: TGCAGCGGTAAGGAGGGGGCCTACAATGAGCAGTTCTTC.

The chain uses TRBV5-6 and TRBJ2-3, with TRBD2 matching 10 bases. The germline CDR1 and CDR2 sequences are SGHDT and YYEEEE. Trimming cost V 4 bases and J 4 bases; bases outside gene matches: 12. The CDR3 is 17 amino acids. CDR3 in DNA: TGTGCCAGCAGCCCCGAGTCCACTAGCGGGAAAGCAGATACGCAGTATTTT. Encoded protein: CASSPESTSGKADTQYF.

The chain couples TRBV4-1 to TRBJ2-2, with D perhaps TRBD2 (6 bases). The CDR3 runs to 17 residues. Germline-derived CDR1 and CDR2 are MGHRA and YSYEKL. V lost 1 base and J 2 bases, leaving 14 bases between the germline ends. CDR3 in DNA: TGCGCCAGCAGCCAAGGGACGCGGGACGGTAACACCGGGGAGCTGTTTTTT. Its translation is CASSQGTRDGNTGELFF.

The gene calls are TRBV13 and TRBJ2-3, with D tentatively TRBD2 (6 bases). There are 16 residues in the CDR3. Per the germline V gene, CDR1 is PRHDT and CDR2 is FYEKMQ (reference sequence). V was pared by 0 bases and J by 5 bases, with 15 bases between. The DNA of the CDR3 is TGTGCCAGCAGCTTAGGCGTCGCGGGATGGGTAGATACGCAGTATTTT. Its translation: CASSLGVAGWVDTQYF.

The genes are TRBV11-1 and TRBJ2-7; weak D call: TRBD2 (6 bases). Trimming stripped 4 bases from V and 1 base from J, with 17 bases between. The CDR3 has 16 amino acids. Germline V CDR1 and CDR2: SGHAT, FQDESV (reference sequence). In nucleotides, the CDR3 is TGTGCCAGCAGCTCGATCCATGGGGGGTTTTCCTACGAGCAGTACTTC. This sequence encodes CASSSIHGGFSYEQYF.

The chain links TRBV5-1 to TRBJ1-2; the D gene is possibly TRBD1 (5 bases). Germline assignment: CDR1 SGHRS and CDR2 YFSETQ. V was shortened by 0 bases and J by 4 bases, with 13 bases between the two germline ends. This CDR3 spans 15 amino acids. CDR3 coding DNA: TGCGCCAGCAGCTTGGAGGGACGGAGTATCTATGGCTACACCTTC. Protein: CASSLEGRSIYGYTF.

This chain links TRBV2 with TRBJ1-1; possible D gene TRBD1, 5 bases. The CDR3 totals 13 residues. V lost 10 bases and J 4 bases, leaving 16 bases between the germline ends. Germline V gene lookup returns CDR1 SNHLY and CDR2 FYNNEI. The CDR3 DNA reads TGTGCCATCGATGGGGGATATGGCACTGAAGCTTTCTTT. It specifies CAIDGGYGTEAFF.

CDR3 in DNA: TGTGCCAGCAGCTTAGGTCAGGCAAACCCTGCGGCTTTCTTT. This codes for CASSLGQANPAAFF. V and J are TRBV11-2 and TRBJ1-1; D not resolved. The CDR3 extends over 14 amino acids. The V gene's germline CDR1 is SGHAT and CDR2 FQNNGV. V was clipped by 1 base and J by 11 bases, with 17 bases between them.

The gene calls are TRBV28 and TRBJ1-2; unclear D gene. In germline, CDR1 is MDHEN, CDR2 SYDVKM. The CDR3 is 13 residues long. Trimming left V 6 bases short and J 3 bases short, with 11 bases between. This CDR3 is CASSTDSYYGYTF. The CDR3 bases are TGTGCCAGCAGCACTGATTCATACTATGGCTACACCTTC.